The clone carrying this T cell receptor (beta chain) was counted many times. Germline trimming cut 7 bases from V and 0 bases from J; bases unmatched to any gene: 6. CDR1 and CDR2 from the germline V gene are SGHTA and FQGTGA. The CDR3 is made up of 15 amino acids. Alpha and beta constant-region primers primed reverse transcription of around 500 ng RNA. Each of the alpha and beta chains got its own library through chain-specific third strand synthesis with indices. A 5' RACE adapter with a random hexamer and the SP2 primer site was joined to cDNA. The SP2 site served as the priming point for second strand synthesis. Each CDR3 protein is one row after TCRdb ran MiXCR on the 5' RACE reads. The data hold about 12,000 distinct CDR3 sequences, with around a tenth observed a single time. The sample comes from a study of HIV-infected patients and healthy controls. Whole blood was used without fractionation, so all unsorted peripheral T cells were included.

The TCR originated in an adult with HIV infection. The donor label of this sample is uncertain. The source material was blood, sampled before antiretroviral therapy. This chain links TRBV7-3 with TRBJ2-1; 7 nucleotides align to TRBD1. The CDR3 nucleotides read TGTGCCAGCACCGACAGGGTGGGCTCCTACAATGAGCAGTTCTTC. Translated: CASTDRVGSYNEQFF.